In its sample, the clone carrying this T cell receptor (beta chain) was seen many times. Its target is unknown. The sample is drawn from a study of T cells in Graves' hyperthyroidism and ophthalmopathy. Study-wide points: Researchers found most expanded thyroid clonotypes above 0.001 in blood as well. A model of 13 V-J pairs discriminated ophthalmopathy from stable hyperthyroidism. Before onset, ophthalmopathy was predicted by the model a median around 6.2 months earlier.

TCR beta CDR3 region amplification was performed from RNA transcripts. Using the HTBI primer set, a first-round RT-PCR was run on the TCR CDR3. TCRdb called the multiplex PCR reads again in MiXCR, with one record for every CDR3 protein. This table holds fewer than 900,000 distinct CDR3 sequences, around 20% found once. A sample of blood taken at first hyperthyroidism diagnosis preceded any ophthalmopathy symptoms. The source material was blood. This receptor was obtained from a woman aged 50 to 60 with Graves' hyperthyroidism that later progressed to Graves' ophthalmopathy.

The DNA for the CDR3 is TGCAGCGTTGTAGATGGGGACTCGCCCCAGCATTTT. Amino acids: CSVVDGDSPQHF. The genes are TRBV29-1 and TRBJ1-5; D may be TRBD1 (5 bases). CDR3 length: 12 residues. With 4 bases removed from V and 9 bases from J, the gap between germline ends came to 13 bases. Germline CDR1 is SQVTM and CDR2 is ANQGSEA.